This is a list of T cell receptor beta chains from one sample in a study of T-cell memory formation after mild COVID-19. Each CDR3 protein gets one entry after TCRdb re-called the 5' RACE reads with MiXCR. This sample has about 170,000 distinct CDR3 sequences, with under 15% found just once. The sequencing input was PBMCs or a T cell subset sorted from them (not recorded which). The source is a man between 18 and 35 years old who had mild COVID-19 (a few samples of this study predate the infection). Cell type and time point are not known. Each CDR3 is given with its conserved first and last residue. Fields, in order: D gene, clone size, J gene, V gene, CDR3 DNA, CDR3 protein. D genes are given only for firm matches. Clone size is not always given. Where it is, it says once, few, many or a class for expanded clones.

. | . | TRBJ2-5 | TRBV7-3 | TGTGCCAGCAGCTTAAGTCCCTCACAAGAGACCCAGTACTTC | CASSLSPSQETQYF
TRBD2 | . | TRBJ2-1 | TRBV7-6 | TGTGCCAGCAGCCTGGGGAGCGGGGGCTACAATGAGCAGTTCTTC | CASSLGSGGYNEQFF
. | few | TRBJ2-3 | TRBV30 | TGTGCCTGGACCGGTACGGGGGATCTCGGCATGCAGTATTTT | CAWTGTGDLGMQYF
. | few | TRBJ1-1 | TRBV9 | TGTGCCAGCAGCGGCCGCCACGGTGAAGCTTTCTTT | CASSGRHGEAFF
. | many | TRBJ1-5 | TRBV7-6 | TGTGCCAGCAGCTTAGCCCAGGACCACAATCAGCCCCAGCATTTT | CASSLAQDHNQPQHF
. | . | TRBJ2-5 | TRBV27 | TGTGCCAGCAGCGGGTTGTTGGGGGGCGTCGAGACCCAGTACTTC | CASSGLLGGVETQYF
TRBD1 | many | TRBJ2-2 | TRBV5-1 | TGCGCCAGCAGCTTGGTGGTTGGCAGGGGGCCTGGGGAGCTGTTTTTT | CASSLVVGRGPGELFF
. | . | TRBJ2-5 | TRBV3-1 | TGTGCCAGCGGTATACAGGGTGGAGAGACCCAGTACTTC | CASGIQGGETQYF
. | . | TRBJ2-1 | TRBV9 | TGTGCCAGCAGCCGAGGATCCGGCAATGAGCAGTTCTTC | CASSRGSGNEQFF
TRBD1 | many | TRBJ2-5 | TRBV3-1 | TGTGCCAGCAGAAAAGGACAGGGACTGGAGACCCAGTACTTC | CASRKGQGLETQYF
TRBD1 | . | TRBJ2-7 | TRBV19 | TGTGCCAGTCACCGGGACAGGGGGCTTTGCAAGCAGTACTTC | CASHRDRGLCKQYF
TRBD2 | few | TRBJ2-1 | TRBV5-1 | TGCGCCAGCAGCCAGGGACTAGGGGTAAACAATGAGCAGTTCTTC | CASSQGLGVNNEQFF
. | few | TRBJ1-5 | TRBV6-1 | TGTGCCAGCAGTGCGACGGGGGTTGAGCCCCAGCATTTT | CASSATGVEPQHF
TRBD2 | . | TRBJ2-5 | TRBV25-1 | TGTGCCAGCAGTTCAACGACTAGCGTAGAGACCCAGTACTTC | CASSSTTSVETQYF
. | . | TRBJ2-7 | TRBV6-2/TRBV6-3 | TGTGCCAGCAGTTACTTCGGCAGGGGATCCGAGCAGTACTTC | CASSYFGRGSEQYF
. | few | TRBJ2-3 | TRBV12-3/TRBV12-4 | TGTGCCAGCAGGTTCCAGACAGATACGCAGTATTTT | CASRFQTDTQYF
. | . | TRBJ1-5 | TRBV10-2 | TGCGCCAGCAGGGGAAGTAGCAATCAGCCCCAGCATTTT | CASRGSSNQPQHF
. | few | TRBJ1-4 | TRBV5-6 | TGTGCCAGCAGCTTACCCGGGACCGATGAAAAACTGTTTTTT | CASSLPGTDEKLFF
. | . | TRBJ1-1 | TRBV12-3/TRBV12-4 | TGTGCCAGCAGTTCCCAATGGAACACTGAAGCTTTCTTT | CASSSQWNTEAFF
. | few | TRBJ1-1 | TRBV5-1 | TGCGCCAGCAGCTTGTCACCGGAGACTGAAGCTTTCTTT | CASSLSPETEAFF
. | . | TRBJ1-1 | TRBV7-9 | TGTGCCAGCAGCTTATCCATGGGAACTGAAGCTTTCTTT | CASSLSMGTEAFF
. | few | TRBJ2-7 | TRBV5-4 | TGTGCCAGCAGCCCCTCGGGGACACATTACGAGCAGTACTTC | CASSPSGTHYEQYF
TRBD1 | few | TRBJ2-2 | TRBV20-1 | TGCAGTGCCCCGGACAGGGGGCGAGGCACCGGGGAGCTGTTTTTT | CSAPDRGRGTGELFF
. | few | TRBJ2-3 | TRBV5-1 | TGCGCCAGCAGTCAAGGTCGGGCGGTTGGCACAGATACGCAGTATTTT | CASSQGRAVGTDTQYF
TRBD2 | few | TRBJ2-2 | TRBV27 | TGTGCCAGCAGTTTTTTGCGGGGGGCCTACACCGGGGAGCTGTTTTTT | CASSFLRGAYTGELFF
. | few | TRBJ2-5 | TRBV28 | TGTGCCAGCACCGGGACACCGAGTGCCCAGTACTTC | CASTGTPSAQYF
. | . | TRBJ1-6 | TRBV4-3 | TGCGCCAGCAGCCAAGATCTAGGGGGGCCCAGCTCCTATAATTCACCCCTCCACTTT | CASSQDLGGPSSYNSPLHF
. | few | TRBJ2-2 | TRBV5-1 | TGCGCCAGCAGCCCGGTATGGGACCTAAACACCGGGGAGCTGTTTTTT | CASSPVWDLNTGELFF
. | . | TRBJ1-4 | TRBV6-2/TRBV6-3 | TGTGCCAGCAGTTCGGGCCCCGGGAGAGGAACTAATGAAAAACTGTTTTTT | CASSSGPGRGTNEKLFF
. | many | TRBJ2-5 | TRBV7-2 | TGTGCCAGCAGCCCCACCGGGACTCGCAGGGGGACCCAGTACTTC | CASSPTGTRRGTQYF
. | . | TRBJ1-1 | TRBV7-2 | TGTGCCAGCAGCTTAAGGGCAGGGCCAAACACTGAAGCTTTCTTT | CASSLRAGPNTEAFF
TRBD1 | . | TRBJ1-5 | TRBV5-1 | TGCGCCAGCAGCGTGACAGGGGATCAGCCCCAGCATTTT | CASSVTGDQPQHF
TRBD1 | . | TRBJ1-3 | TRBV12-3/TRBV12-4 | TGTGCTAACGACAGGGCCGGTGGAAACACCATATATTTT | CANDRAGGNTIYF
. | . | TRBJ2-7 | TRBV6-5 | TGTGCCAGCAGTTCCCAAGGGGGGCTTGTCTGGGAGCAGTACTTC | CASSSQGGLVWEQYF
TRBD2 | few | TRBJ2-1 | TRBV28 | TGTGCCAGCAGACCATATAGCGGGGGGAGCTCCTACAATGAGCAGTTCTTC | CASRPYSGGSSYNEQFF
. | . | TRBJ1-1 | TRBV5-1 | TGCGCCAGCAGCTTGGAGGGTAATGGTGAAGCTTTCTTT | CASSLEGNGEAFF
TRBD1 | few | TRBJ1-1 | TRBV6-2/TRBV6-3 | TGTGCCAGCAGGGACCGGGACAGGGCAGAAGTGGACACTGAAGCTTTCTTT | CASRDRDRAEVDTEAFF
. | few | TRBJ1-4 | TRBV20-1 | TGCAGTGCCACCCCGGACAAGTATGAAAAACTGTTTTTT | CSATPDKYEKLFF
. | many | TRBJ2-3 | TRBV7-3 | TGTGCCAGCGCTTTTACTAGCACAGATACGCAGTATTTT | CASAFTSTDTQYF
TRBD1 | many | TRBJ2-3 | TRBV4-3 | TGCGCCAGCAGCCAAAACAGGGGGGAGGATACGCAGTATTTT | CASSQNRGEDTQYF
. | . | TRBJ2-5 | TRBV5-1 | TGCGCCAGCAGCTTTGTTGAAGAGACCCAGTACTTC | CASSFVEETQYF
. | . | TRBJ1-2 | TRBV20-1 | TGCAGTGCTCCGACAGACCTCTATGGCTACACCTTC | CSAPTDLYGYTF
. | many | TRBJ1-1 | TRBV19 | TGTGCCAGTAGTAATGTCGGAAGGGGCACTGAAGCTTTCTTT | CASSNVGRGTEAFF
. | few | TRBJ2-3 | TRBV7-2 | TGTGCCAGCAGCTTAGGGACTCCCACAGATACGCAGTATTTT | CASSLGTPTDTQYF
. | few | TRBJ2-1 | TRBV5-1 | TGCGCCAGCAGCATGACCCGTCCTGAGCAGTTCTTC | CASSMTRPEQFF
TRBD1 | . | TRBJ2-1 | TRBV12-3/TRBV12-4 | TGTGCCAGCAGCACCGGACAGGGGGCTCCGTTCTTC | CASSTGQGAPFF
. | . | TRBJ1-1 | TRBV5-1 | TGCGCCAGCAGCTTGGACCCGGGGGCCAGGGGAGCTGAAGCTTTCTTT | CASSLDPGARGAEAFF
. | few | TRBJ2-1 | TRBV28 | TGTGCCAGCAGTTTCCTGGCTAACAATGAGCAGTTCTTC | CASSFLANNEQFF
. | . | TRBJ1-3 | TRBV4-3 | TGCGCCAGCAGCCAAGATAGGTACGGGGCTGGAAACACCATATATTTT | CASSQDRYGAGNTIYF
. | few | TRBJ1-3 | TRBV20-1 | TGCAGTGCTAGAATCCAGGAAAGCTCTGGAAACACCATATATTTT | CSARIQESSGNTIYF
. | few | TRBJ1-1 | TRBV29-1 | TGCAGCGTCGGGCAGGGTGAAGCTTTCTTT | CSVGQGEAFF
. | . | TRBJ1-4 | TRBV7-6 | TGTGCCAGCAGCTCAAGCCCAACTAATGAAAAACTGTTTTTT | CASSSSPTNEKLFF
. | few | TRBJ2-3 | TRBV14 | TGTGCCAGCAGCCGACCGGGCCTTAGCACAGATACGCAGTATTTT | CASSRPGLSTDTQYF
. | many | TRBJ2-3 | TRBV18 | TGTGCCAGCTCACCGTCGGGGCGGGGGCCTCAAGATACGCAGTATTTT | CASSPSGRGPQDTQYF
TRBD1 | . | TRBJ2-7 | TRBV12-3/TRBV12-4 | TGTGCCGCAAACTCGGGACAGGGCCGAAAACCCTCCTACGAGCAGTACTTC | CAANSGQGRKPSYEQYF